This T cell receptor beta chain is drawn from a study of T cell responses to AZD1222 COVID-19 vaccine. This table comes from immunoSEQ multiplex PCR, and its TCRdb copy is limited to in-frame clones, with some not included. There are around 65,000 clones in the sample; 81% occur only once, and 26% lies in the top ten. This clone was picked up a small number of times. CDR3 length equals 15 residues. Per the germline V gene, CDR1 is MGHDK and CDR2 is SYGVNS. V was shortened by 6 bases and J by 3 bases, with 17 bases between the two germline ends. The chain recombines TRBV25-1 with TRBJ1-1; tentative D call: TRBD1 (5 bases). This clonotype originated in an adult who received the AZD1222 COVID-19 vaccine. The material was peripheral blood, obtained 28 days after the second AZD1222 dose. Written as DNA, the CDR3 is TGTGCCAGCAGCCCGGGGGGGATGGAGTACACTGAAGCTTTCTTT. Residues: CASSPGGMEYTEAFF.